The 24 T cell receptor beta chains below were found in one sample sequenced in a study of T-cell reconstitution after alpha-beta-depleted transplantation in children. Study results and caveats: Most T-cell counts and diversity one year after the transplant came from T cells that were newly produced.

Their antigens remain unidentified. It was with unique molecular identifiers that the TCRbeta library was prepared. TCRdb recomputed calls from the PCR reads with MiXCR, one row per CDR3 protein. Counted here are about 300,000 distinct CDR3 sequences, approximately 7.3% occurring once; the ten biggest clones make up around 10%. Sequences were derived from peripheral blood, sampled 360 days after TCRalphabeta/CD19-depleted stem cell transplant. These receptors all stem from a female patient aged 2-9 years who had a stem cell transplant for Fanconi anemia, so the T cells may come from the graft donor.

This clonotype was seen ten or more times. J is TRBJ2-5 and V is TRBV20-1, with 9 bases identical to TRBD2. The junction had 4 bases not matched to a gene; V was cut back by 1 base and J by 1 base. Looked up from germline, CDR1 is DFQATT and CDR2 is SNEGSKA (reference sequence). This CDR3 has 15 amino acids. The CDR3 protein is CSARAPTSGQETQYF. Written as DNA, the CDR3 is TGCAGTGCTAGAGCCCCGACTAGCGGCCAAGAGACCCAGTACTTC.

The J gene is TRBJ1-2, the V gene TRBV18; D is undetermined. CDR3 length: 14 amino acids. The ends were cut back, 4 bases at V and 3 bases at J, with 12 bases in the middle. Germline lookup yields CDR1 KGHSH and CDR2 LQKENI. This CDR3 reads CASSRQGIDYGYTF. Written as DNA, the CDR3 is TGTGCCAGCTCACGACAAGGGATCGACTATGGCTACACCTTC.

The chain carries TRBV6-2 or TRBV6-3 and TRBJ2-5, with 11 bases identical to TRBD2. After removal of 8 bases from V and 1 base from J, the junction contained 6 bases not matched to a gene. Per germline, CDR1 MNHEY and CDR2 SVGEGT. The length of the CDR3 is 15 residues. The CDR3 reads CASRLAGGPQETQYF. CDR3 sequence (DNA): TGTGCCAGCCGTTTAGCGGGGGGGCCCCAAGAGACCCAGTACTTC.

The rearrangement joins TRBV7-6 to TRBJ1-1; TRBD1 is a possible D gene (5 bases). Germline values: CDR1 SGHVS, CDR2 FNYEAQ. The CDR3 sequence is 16 residues long. Trimming left V 3 bases short and J 4 bases short, with 18 bases between. CDR3 nucleotide sequence: TGTGCCAGCAGCTTGAGGGCCGGTGGGACGGGCACTGAAGCTTTCTTT. Protein product: CASSLRAGGTGTEAFF.

This clonotype was seen once. A read error may explain this, as a much larger clone is one base away. This chain connects TRBV28 to TRBJ2-1; D call uncertain. The V gene's germline CDR1 is MDHEN and CDR2 SYDVKM. The CDR3 extends over 14 amino acids. CDR3 bases: TGTGGCAGCAGTAACCTACGGGTCAACAATGAGCAGTTCTTC. Translated: CGSSNLRVNNEQFF.

This clonotype was counted ten times or more. The chain couples TRBV4-2 to TRBJ2-3, with D maybe TRBD1 (5 bases). In germline, CDR1 is LGHNA, CDR2 YNFKEQ. The CDR3 length is 19 residues. The V end lost 2 bases, the J end lost 2 bases, and 23 bases lay between the germline ends. The CDR3 here is CASSQFLRIGEQNTDTQYF. The CDR3 bases are TGTGCCAGCAGCCAATTTTTAAGAATAGGGGAACAGAACACAGATACGCAGTATTTT.

This clonotype was recorded at least ten times. This chain links TRBV15 with TRBJ1-3; D possibly corresponds to TRBD1 (5 bases). V lost 0 bases and J lost 2, with 11 bases in between. CDR1 LNHNV and CDR2 YYDKDF come from the germline V gene (reference sequence). There are 16 residues in the CDR3. Here the CDR3 reads CATSRDVRGTGNTIYF. As DNA, the CDR3 is TGTGCCACCAGCAGAGATGTTCGGGGGACTGGAAACACCATATATTTT.

In its sample, this clonotype was seen many times. V gene TRBV20-1 combines with J gene TRBJ2-7; 7 bases agree with TRBD1. This CDR3 comprises 13 residues. Germline V gene lookup returns CDR1 DFQATT and CDR2 SNEGSKA (reference sequence). The J segment lost 3 bases and the V segment lost 6 bases, leaving 8 bases of the junction unmatched. Written as DNA, the CDR3 is TGCAGTGCGCAGGGACAGAACTACTACGAGCAGTACGTC. Translating gives CSAQGQNYYEQYV.

This clonotype was detected only a few times. This chain uses TRBV9 with TRBJ2-1; 7 nucleotides line up with TRBD1. After removal of 0 bases from V and 5 bases from J, the junction contained 11 bases not matched to a gene. Per germline, CDR1 SGDLS and CDR2 YYNGEE. CDR3 length: 17 residues. CDR3 coding DNA: TGTGCCAGCAGCGTAGCTGGGACAGAACACCTTCACAATGAGCAGTTCTTC. Protein product: CASSVAGTEHLHNEQFF.

This clonotype has at least ten counts. Relative to the germline gene, one junction end is altered; a read error may explain this. The J gene is TRBJ2-2, the V gene TRBV6-4, with 8 bases matching TRBD1. Germline V gene lookup returns CDR1 MRHNA and CDR2 SNTAGT. CDR3 size: 21 residues. The DNA for the CDR3 is TGTGCCAGTTGCTTCGCTGTAGACCTTCAGGACAGGGCAGATATAAACGGGGAGCTGGTTTTT. Encoded protein: CASCFAVDLQDRADINGELVF.

This clonotype was picked up a small number of times. The chain employs TRBV6-2 or TRBV6-3 and TRBJ2-7, with D possibly matching TRBD1 (5 bases). The V gene's germline CDR1 is MNHEY and CDR2 SVGEGT. This CDR3 spans 17 amino acids. V dropped 0 bases and J dropped 4 bases, with 19 bases sitting between them. CDR3 amino acids: CASSYSTRGAPGYEQYF. In DNA, the CDR3 is TGTGCCAGCAGTTACTCGACCCGTGGGGCACCCGGGTACGAGCAGTACTTC.

This clonotype has at least ten counts. The V gene is TRBV4-1, the J gene TRBJ2-5, with D possibly called TRBD1 or TRBD2 (6 bases each). The CDR3 totals 13 residues. V gave up 4 bases and J gave up 4 bases, with 10 bases separating them. Germline loops: CDR1 MGHRA, CDR2 YSYEKL. Here the CDR3 reads CASSPGGRETQYF. The CDR3 region has the DNA TGCGCCAGCAGCCCCGGGGGCAGAGAGACCCAGTACTTC.

This clonotype appeared many times. The rearrangement uses TRBV7-2 and TRBJ2-7, with 7 bases fitting TRBD1. Germline CDR1 reads SGHTA; CDR2 reads FQGNSA. The CDR3 runs to 16 residues. Germline trimming cut 2 bases from V and 0 bases from J; bases unmatched to any gene: 7. Written as DNA, the CDR3 is TGTGCCAGCAGCTTATATCGGGGACAGAGCTCCTACGAGCAGTACTTC. Amino acid sequence: CASSLYRGQSSYEQYF.

This clonotype was counted at least ten times. This chain links TRBV20-1 with TRBJ1-5; possibly TRBD1 for D (5 bases). The CDR3 consists of 13 residues. The V end lost 5 bases, the J end lost 4 bases, and 12 bases lay between the germline ends. Germline CDR1 is DFQATT and CDR2 is SNEGSKA (reference sequence). The CDR3 DNA reads as TGCAGTGCTTTAGGGACTATTAATCAGCCCCAGCATTTT. Protein: CSALGTINQPQHF.

The rearrangement joins TRBV9 to TRBJ2-4; 10 bases map to TRBD2. Germline loops: CDR1 SGDLS, CDR2 YYNGEE. The CDR3 extends over 15 amino acids. J was trimmed by 6 bases and V by 1 base; bases with no gene match: 4. The CDR3 here is CASSVSGRVGNIQYF. Here the CDR3 DNA reads TGTGCCAGCAGCGTAAGCGGGAGGGTGGGAAACATTCAGTACTTC.

Only one count was recorded for this clonotype. With a much larger clone just one base away, this may be a read error. Since no conserved phenylalanine or tryptophan closes the CDR3, a read error is the likely cause. The chain joins TRBV10-1 to TRBJ1-1; 7 bases fit TRBD1. CDR1 is WNHNN, CDR2 SYGVQD, per germline (reference sequence). The CDR3 sequence is 17 residues long. Unmatched junction bases numbered 7, after V lost 0 bases and J lost 0 bases. The CDR3 sequence is CASSESGTAHMNTEAFI. The DNA for the CDR3 is TGCGCCAGCAGTGAGTCGGGGACAGCCCACATGAACACTGAAGCTTTCATT.

This clonotype was counted ten times or more. V is TRBV7-2 and J is TRBJ1-1, with D unclear. The CDR3 length is 15 residues. Germline CDR1 and CDR2: SGHTA and FQGNSA. The ends were cut back, 0 bases at V and 0 bases at J, with 8 bases in the middle. The CDR3 nucleotides read TGTGCCAGCAGCTTAGCATTTTCAGTGAACACTGAAGCTTTCTTT. It yields the protein CASSLAFSVNTEAFF. Full variable domain (rest looked up from reference TRBV7-2 and TRBJ1-1): GAGVSQSPSNKVTEKGKDVELRCDPISGHTALYWYRQSLGQGLEFLIYFQGNSAPDKSGLPSDRFSAERTGGSVSTLTIQRTQQEDSAVYLCASSLAFSVNTEAFFGQGTRLTVV.

Ten or more counts support this clonotype. The rearrangement joins TRBV12-3 or TRBV12-4 to TRBJ1-1; possibly TRBD1 for D (5 bases). Trimming removed 6 bases from V and 5 bases from J, with 13 bases in between. The CDR3 sequence is 13 residues long. The CDR3 loop is CASSPTVWTEAFF. The CDR3 bases are TGTGCCAGCAGCCCGACAGTTTGGACTGAAGCTTTCTTT.

DNA for the CDR3: TGCGCCAGCAGCTTAAGTGGGTATAGCAATCAGCCCCAGCATTTT. It encodes CASSLSGYSNQPQHF. The rearrangement uses TRBV5-1 and TRBJ1-5; D call uncertain. The CDR3 runs to 15 residues. Germline assignment: CDR1 SGHRS and CDR2 YFSETQ. V was cut by 2 bases and J by 0 bases, with 9 bases left in between.

The table lists this clonotype with many counts. The chain couples TRBV5-1 to TRBJ2-7, with D maybe TRBD1 (5 bases). CDR3 size: 14 residues. Trimming cost V 6 bases and J 1 base, with 14 bases left between them. CDR1 is SGHRS, CDR2 YFSETQ, per germline. CDR3: CASTRTSESYEQYF. The DNA for the CDR3 is TGCGCCAGCACACGGACATCCGAGTCCTACGAGCAGTACTTC.

In DNA form, the CDR3 reads TGCAGCGTTGAAACAGGGGGTAGAGTGAAGAACACTGAAGCTTTCTTT. This encodes CSVETGGRVKNTEAFF. V and J are TRBV29-1 and TRBJ1-1; 8 bases are a match to TRBD1. From germline, CDR1 is SQVTM and CDR2 ANQGSEA. Losses at the gene ends were 2 bases for V and 1 base for J; bases not matched to a gene: 9. The CDR3 extends over 16 amino acids.

The genes are TRBV3-1 and TRBJ2-7; the D is unclear. In germline, CDR1 is LGHDT, CDR2 YNNKEL (reference sequence). This CDR3 is 17 amino acids long. Trimming cost V 2 bases and J 4 bases, with 21 bases left between them. The CDR3 reads CASSQNPVQRVWYEQYF. In DNA, the CDR3 is TGTGCCAGCAGCCAAAACCCAGTACAACGGGTGTGGTACGAGCAGTACTTC.

The chain joins TRBV28 to TRBJ1-4; perhaps TRBD1 as D (5 bases). Trimming removed 7 bases from V and 4 bases from J, with 13 bases in between. Per the germline V gene, CDR1 is MDHEN and CDR2 is SYDVKM. The CDR3 consists of 14 residues. CDR3 DNA sequence: TGTGCCAGCAAAATGACAGCTTATAATGAAAAACTGTTTTTT. It encodes CASKMTAYNEKLFF.

Many counts were recorded for this clonotype. The chain couples TRBV7-9 to TRBJ2-3, with D possibly TRBD1 on 5 matching bases. The length of the CDR3 is 15 residues. Germline V CDR1 and CDR2: SEHNR, FQNEAQ (reference sequence). The V gene lost 1 base and the J gene lost 2 bases, with 10 bases spanning the gap. In DNA form, the CDR3 reads TGTGCCAGCAGCTTAGAGCAGGGCAACACAGATACGCAGTATTTT. It yields the protein CASSLEQGNTDTQYF.